Each of the 29 T cell receptor beta chains below was sequenced from the same sample in a study of blood T cell repertoires in COVID-19. Measured with immunoSEQ multiplex PCR; TCRdb has only the in-frame clones, and not every one. The table shows approximately 220,000 clones, with over 70% occurring only once. Sequencing was performed on peripheral blood. The receptors originated from a man in his forties with acute or convalescent COVID-19.

This clone was picked up one time. The genes are TRBV5-4 and TRBJ1-5, with D unclear. Trimming stripped 2 bases from V and 7 bases from J, with 10 bases between. Germline-derived CDR1 and CDR2 are SGHNT and YYREEE (reference sequence). The CDR3 spans 13 residues. This CDR3 is CASSFGSGQPQHF. DNA for the CDR3: TGTGCCAGCAGCTTCGGCTCGGGGCAGCCCCAGCATTTT.

V usage is TRBV5-1 and J usage is TRBJ1-6; 7 bases agree with TRBD1. With V trimmed by 4 bases and J by 6 bases, 10 bases remained unmatched. Germline V gene sequence: CDR1 SGHRS, CDR2 YFSETQ. This CDR3 has 16 residues. DNA of the CDR3: TGCGCCAGCAGCCCTAGGACCGGGACAGCTAATTCACCCCTCCACTTT. This sequence encodes CASSPRTGTANSPLHF. Full variable domain (remainder filled in from reference TRBV5-1 and TRBJ1-6): KAGVTQTPRYLIKTRGQQVTLSCSPISGHRSVSWYQQTPGQGLQFLFEYFSETQRNKGNFPGRFSGRQFSNSRSEMNVSTLELGDSALYLCASSPRTGTANSPLHFGNGTRLTVT.

The rearrangement uses TRBV2 and TRBJ1-5; 8 nucleotides match TRBD1. V trimming: 5 bases; J trimming: 5 bases; junction bases outside the gene matches: 5. The germline gives CDR1 SNHLY, CDR2 FYNNEI. This CDR3 region has 14 residues. CDR3 sequence reads: CASSSQGQDQPQHF. The CDR3 region has the DNA TGTGCCAGCAGTTCGCAGGGACAGGATCAGCCCCAGCATTTT.

The chain combines TRBV6-5 with TRBJ1-3; TRBD1 agrees at 9 bases. This CDR3 has 14 amino acids. With 6 bases clipped from V and 4 bases from J, the junction kept 4 bases outside the gene matches. Germline V CDR1 and CDR2: MNHEY, SVGAGI. The CDR3 loop is CASRGQGEGNTIYF. The DNA of the CDR3 is TGTGCCAGCAGGGGACAGGGCGAAGGAAACACCATATATTTT.

V usage is TRBV3-1 (or the pseudogene TRBV3-2) and J usage is TRBJ2-7; D may be TRBD2 (6 bases). CDR3 length: 14 amino acids. V was cut by 2 bases and J by 3 bases, with 11 bases left in between. Germline loops: CDR1 LGHDT, CDR2 YNNKEL (reference sequence). The CDR3 DNA reads as TGTGCCAGCAGCCAATCTCGGGGACTCTACGAGCAGTACTTC. The encoded protein is CASSQSRGLYEQYF.

The chain joins TRBV7-2 to TRBJ2-5; 7 bases map to TRBD2. Per germline, CDR1 SGHTA and CDR2 FQGNSA. Unmatched junction bases numbered 6, after V lost 5 bases and J lost 3 bases. The CDR3 extends over 14 amino acids. The CDR3 loop reads CASSAQGGEETQYF. As DNA, the CDR3 is TGTGCCAGCAGCGCTCAGGGAGGGGAAGAGACCCAGTACTTC.

This clone was observed a handful of times. The gene calls are TRBV18 and TRBJ1-5, with D perhaps matching TRBD1 (5 bases). Trimming left V 3 bases short and J 5 bases short, with 14 bases between. Germline V gene data show CDR1 as KGHSH and CDR2 as LQKENI. The CDR3 runs 15 residues. The CDR3 region has the DNA TGTGCCAGCTCACCTTCGGCAGGGTTGGATCAGCCCCAGCATTTT. As protein: CASSPSAGLDQPQHF. Supplemented by reference TRBV18 and TRBJ1-5, the full variable domain reads NAGVMQNPRHLVRRRGQEARLRCSPMKGHSHVYWYRQLPEEGLKFMVYLQKENIIDESGMPKERFSAEFPKEGPSILRIQQVVRGDSAAYFCASSPSAGLDQPQHFGDGTRLSIL.

The V call is TRBV19, the J call TRBJ2-1; 13 nucleotides line up with TRBD2. This CDR3 has 14 residues. The trim removed 9 bases at V and 7 bases at J, leaving 6 bases unmatched. In germline, CDR1 is LNHDA, CDR2 SQIVND (reference sequence). CDR3 amino acids: CASWTSGSGNEQFF. CDR3 nucleotide sequence: TGTGCCAGCTGGACTAGCGGGAGTGGTAATGAGCAGTTCTTC.

The rearrangement joins TRBV19 to TRBJ2-7; TRBD1 matches 9 bases. Germline V CDR1 and CDR2: LNHDA, SQIVND (reference sequence). CDR3 size: 17 residues. Trimming took 6 bases from V and 7 from J; bases not matched to a gene: 19. This CDR3 is CASRPFIGQGISGEQYF. CDR3 DNA: TGTGCCAGTAGACCGTTTATTGGACAGGGGATTAGTGGAGAGCAGTACTTC. Complete variable domain (other parts from reference TRBV19 and TRBJ2-7): DGGITQSPKYLFRKEGQNVTLSCEQNLNHDAMYWYRQDPGQGLRLIYYSQIVNDFQKGDIAEGYSVSREKKESFPLTVTSAQKNPTAFYLCASRPFIGQGISGEQYFGPGTRLTVT.

The rearrangement uses TRBV28 and TRBJ1-2; D not resolved. This CDR3 spans 14 amino acids. Trimming removed 2 bases from V and 4 bases from J, with 11 bases in between. Germline V gene data show CDR1 as MDHEN and CDR2 as SYDVKM. The CDR3 reads CASSLPGLGYGYTF. CDR3 DNA sequence: TGTGCCAGCAGTTTACCAGGTCTTGGCTATGGCTACACCTTC.

The rearrangement links TRBV5-4 to TRBJ1-2; TRBD1 might be the D (6 bases). The V end lost 5 bases, the J end lost 4 bases, and 12 bases lay between the germline ends. Germline values: CDR1 SGHNT, CDR2 YYREEE (reference sequence). CDR3 length: 13 residues. CDR3 coding DNA: TGTGCCAGCAGTCGTGACAGGCCCTATGGCTACACCTTC. This encodes CASSRDRPYGYTF.

The chain carries TRBV6-6 and TRBJ2-1; TRBD2 aligns across 11 bases. The length of the CDR3 is 17 residues. V trimming: 5 bases; J trimming: 9 bases; junction bases outside the gene matches: 15. CDR1 MNHNY and CDR2 SVGAGI come from the germline V gene (reference sequence). Here the CDR3 reads CASSPGLAGLRRGEQFF. In DNA form, the CDR3 reads TGTGCCAGCAGTCCCGGACTAGCGGGCCTCAGGCGTGGTGAGCAGTTCTTC.

The genes are TRBV18 and TRBJ2-6; TRBD1 matches at 9 bases. The V gene's germline CDR1 is KGHSH and CDR2 LQKENI. CDR3 length: 19 amino acids. The V segment lost 0 bases and the J segment 0 bases; nucleotides outside the gene matches: 6. The CDR3 here is CASSPPRKQGASGANVLTF. The CDR3 coding sequence is TGTGCCAGCTCACCACCGCGGAAACAGGGGGCCTCTGGGGCCAACGTCCTGACTTTC.

The rearrangement joins TRBV7-8 to TRBJ2-1, with D tentatively TRBD2 (5 bases). Germline-derived CDR1 and CDR2 are SGHVS and FQNEAQ. Trimming left V 5 bases short and J 10 bases short, with 9 bases between. This CDR3 comprises 11 residues. This CDR3 reads CASSPRREQFF. The DNA for the CDR3 is TGTGCCAGCAGCCCAAGGAGGGAGCAGTTCTTC.

The chain recombines TRBV5-1 with TRBJ2-6; D might be TRBD2 (6 bases). The length of the CDR3 is 16 residues. The ends were cut back, 5 bases at V and 0 bases at J, with 12 bases in the middle. The germline V gene encodes CDR1 SGHRS and CDR2 YFSETQ. In DNA, the CDR3 is TGCGCCAGCAGACCGGGGGAGGTCTCTGGGGCCAACGTCCTGACTTTC. Its protein is CASRPGEVSGANVLTF.

The chain has TRBV6-2 or TRBV6-3 and TRBJ1-2; 8 nucleotides match TRBD1. Looked up from germline, CDR1 is MNHEY and CDR2 is SVGEGT. Germline trimming cut 2 bases from V and 10 bases from J; bases unmatched to any gene: 9. The CDR3 extends over 14 amino acids. This CDR3 reads CASSYTGQGRDYTF. DNA of the CDR3: TGTGCCAGCAGTTACACCGGACAGGGTAGGGACTACACCTTC.

The rearrangement joins TRBV6-6 to TRBJ1-3, with 7 positions matching TRBD1. The CDR3 length is 16 residues. Germline CDR1 and CDR2: MNHNY and SVGAGI (reference sequence). J gave up 2 bases and V 6 bases, and 10 bases lay outside the gene matches. The CDR3 sequence: CASSNPQGTAGNTIYF. CDR3 bases: TGTGCCAGCAGCAACCCACAGGGGACAGCTGGAAACACCATATATTTT.

Ten or more counts support this clone. V and J are TRBV6-5 and TRBJ2-6; TRBD2 agrees at 10 bases. Unmatched junction bases numbered 0, after V lost 4 bases and J lost 0 bases. In germline, CDR1 is MNHEY, CDR2 SVGAGI. CDR3 length: 16 residues. The CDR3 loop is CASSWTSGSGANVLTF. CDR3 bases: TGTGCCAGCAGTTGGACTAGCGGCTCTGGGGCCAACGTCCTGACTTTC.

This chain links TRBV19 with TRBJ2-1, with 10 bases fitting TRBD1. The CDR3 extends over 15 amino acids. CDR1 LNHDA and CDR2 SQIVND come from the germline V gene (reference sequence). Germline trimming cut 3 bases from V and 9 bases from J; bases unmatched to any gene: 8. CDR3 in DNA: TGTGCCAGTAGTATCACGACAGGGGGCATAGGTGAGCAGTTCTTC. Encoded protein: CASSITTGGIGEQFF. The full variable domain, completed using reference TRBV19 and TRBJ2-1, is DGGITQSPKYLFRKEGQNVTLSCEQNLNHDAMYWYRQDPGQGLRLIYYSQIVNDFQKGDIAEGYSVSREKKESFPLTVTSAQKNPTAFYLCASSITTGGIGEQFFGPGTRLTVL.

The chain carries TRBV29-1 and TRBJ2-1; a possible D gene is TRBD2 (5 bases). The CDR3 totals 17 residues. Germline-derived CDR1 and CDR2 are SQVTM and ANQGSEA. Between the trimmed V and J ends, which lost 3 bases and 0 bases, there was a span of 18 bases. CDR3 residues: CSVEGDYQSSSYNEQFF. The CDR3 DNA reads as TGCAGCGTTGAGGGCGACTACCAATCGAGCTCCTACAATGAGCAGTTCTTC.

The chain joins TRBV10-3 to TRBJ1-1; 10 nucleotides agree with TRBD1. The CDR3 has 14 amino acids. Looked up from germline, CDR1 is ENHRY and CDR2 is SYGVKD. Trimming took 1 base from V and 4 from J; bases not matched to a gene: 0. The CDR3 DNA sequence: TGTGCCATCAGTGAGTGGACAGGGGGCACTGAAGCTTTCTTT. This translates into CAISEWTGGTEAFF.

As regards this clone: Other nucleotide sequences from this sample produce the same CDR3. This chain connects TRBV11-3 to TRBJ2-1; D is unclear. This CDR3 is 13 amino acids long. The germline CDR1 and CDR2 sequences are SGHNT and YENEEA. Trimming removed 0 bases at V and 4 bases at J, with 4 bases between. For the CDR3, the DNA is TGTGCCAGCAGCTTAGACAGTTACAATGAGCAGTTCTTC. As protein: CASSLDSYNEQFF.

The rearrangement links TRBV6-4 to TRBJ2-1, with D possibly matching TRBD1 (6 bases). With 4 bases removed from V and 2 bases from J, the gap between germline ends came to 15 bases. Germline CDR1 reads MRHNA; CDR2 reads SNTAGT. The CDR3 sequence is 16 residues long. For the CDR3, the DNA is TGTGCCAGCAGTGGTGAAGGGACACGGACCTACAATGAGCAGTTCTTC. Residues: CASSGEGTRTYNEQFF.

The V call is TRBV19, the J call TRBJ1-2, with 7 bases identical to TRBD1. This CDR3 comprises 14 residues. V lost 4 bases and J lost 4; bases outside the gene matches: 6. CDR1 is LNHDA, CDR2 SQIVND, per germline (reference sequence). The CDR3 bases are TGTGCCAGTAGTAAACAGGGGCGCGGCTATGGCTACACCTTC. Translation: CASSKQGRGYGYTF.

The rearrangement uses TRBV2 and TRBJ2-6; the D gene is possibly TRBD2 (6 bases). There are 14 residues in the CDR3. Germline CDR1 reads SNHLY; CDR2 reads FYNNEI. V was cut by 8 bases and J by 0 bases, with 8 bases left in between. CDR3 sequence reads: CASSGSSGANVLTF. The CDR3 DNA sequence: TGTGCCAGCTCCGGGAGCTCTGGGGCCAACGTCCTGACTTTC. Looking up the rest from reference TRBV2 and TRBJ2-6 gives the full variable domain: EPEVTQTPSHQVTQMGQEVILRCVPISNHLYFYWYRQILGQKVEFLVSFYNNEISEKSEIFDDQFSVERPDGSNFTLKIRSTKLEDSAMYFCASSGSSGANVLTFGAGSRLTVL.

The chain couples TRBV10-1 to TRBJ2-7; possible D gene TRBD1, 5 bases. This CDR3 region has 12 residues. With 6 bases removed from V and 3 bases from J, the gap between germline ends came to 9 bases. Germline V lookup: CDR1 WNHNN, CDR2 SYGVQD (reference sequence). CDR3 sequence: CASREDSYEQYF. The CDR3 DNA is TGCGCCAGCAGAGAAGACAGCTACGAGCAGTACTTC.

This chain uses TRBV7-8 with TRBJ2-1; TRBD2 matches at 8 bases. CDR3 length: 16 amino acids. The V segment lost 5 bases and the J segment 9 bases; nucleotides outside the gene matches: 15. The germline V gene has CDR1 SGHVS and CDR2 FQNEAQ. In nucleotides, the CDR3 is TGTGCCAGCAGCCTGGAGGTACGGGAGGGAAAGGTTGAGCAGTTCTTC. Residues: CASSLEVREGKVEQFF.

The genes are TRBV13 and TRBJ2-7; 13 bases agree with TRBD2. V was clipped by 2 bases and J by 2 bases; unmatched bases: 12. Germline CDR1 reads PRHDT; CDR2 reads FYEKMQ (reference sequence). This CDR3 region has 19 residues. This chain's CDR3 is CASSLKGLAGAPLPYEQYF. CDR3 nucleotides: TGTGCCAGCAGCTTAAAAGGACTAGCGGGAGCCCCGCTCCCCTACGAGCAGTACTTC.

J is TRBJ1-4 and V is TRBV2; possible D gene TRBD1, 5 bases. The V gene lost 7 bases and the J gene lost 5 bases, with 11 bases spanning the gap. The germline gives CDR1 SNHLY, CDR2 FYNNEI. The CDR3 covers 13 residues. CDR3 DNA: TGTGCCAGCAATGTTAGGGGAAATGAAAAACTGTTTTTT. Translated: CASNVRGNEKLFF.